This entry concerns a single T cell receptor beta chain. The data were taken from a study of blood T cell repertoires in COVID-19. At the level of the study: Sources were T cells, B-cell-depleted T cells, or PBMCs; the material itself was cDNA or gDNA.

The assay was immunoSEQ multiplex PCR, and TCRdb's table has in-frame clones only and misses some. The sample records more than 40,000 clones, around nine tenths being singletons. The sequence came from a man in his fifties with active COVID-19. Sequencing input: peripheral blood.

The CDR3 region has the DNA TGCGCCAGCAGCTTGGGGACAGGGTTGAACACTGAAGCTTTCTTT. This encodes CASSLGTGLNTEAFF. The rearrangement joins TRBV5-1 to TRBJ1-1; 8 nucleotides align to TRBD1. J gave up 0 bases and V 0 bases, and 1 base lay outside the gene matches. Germline V CDR1 and CDR2: SGHRS, YFSETQ. The CDR3 runs to 15 residues.